Below, 7 T cell receptor beta chains from the same sample are listed, as sequenced in a study of T-cell reconstitution after alpha-beta-depleted transplantation in children. The TCRbeta library incorporated unique molecular identifiers. TCRdb reprocessed the PCR reads with MiXCR, giving one entry per CDR3 protein. The sample holds some 440,000 distinct CDR3 sequences, under 20% seen once. Here the sequenced sample was PBMCs, mostly from graft donor cells, taken 360 days after TCRalphabeta/CD19-depleted stem cell transplant. The source is a boy under two years old who had a stem cell transplant for Wiskott-Aldrich syndrome, so the T cells may come from the graft donor.

This clonotype was picked up a small number of times. This chain joins TRBV5-4 and TRBJ2-3, with a weak D call TRBD2 (6 bases). V was cut by 6 bases and J by 3 bases, with 20 bases left in between. The CDR3 is made up of 16 amino acids. Per germline, CDR1 SGHNT and CDR2 YYREEE (reference sequence). CDR3 residues: CASKHLLASATDTQYF. The CDR3 DNA sequence: TGTGCCAGCAAGCACCTCCTGGCTAGCGCGACAGATACGCAGTATTTT.

This clonotype was picked up a small number of times. The chain links TRBV5-4 to TRBJ2-7; D ambiguous. Trimming cost V 4 bases and J 4 bases, with 18 bases left between them. This CDR3 has 15 residues. The V gene's germline CDR1 is SGHNT and CDR2 YYREEE (reference sequence). CDR3 protein: CASSQPGPLGYEQYF. CDR3 DNA sequence: TGTGCCAGCAGCCAGCCGGGTCCTCTTGGGTACGAGCAGTACTTC.

This clonotype has only a few counts. The chain uses TRBV12-3 or TRBV12-4 and TRBJ2-3; D is unresolved. The V and J ends lost 3 bases and 5 bases respectively, with 9 bases between them. This CDR3 has 13 amino acids. CDR3 amino acids: CASSFTPVDTQYF. CDR3 sequence (DNA): TGTGCCAGCAGTTTTACCCCGGTAGATACGCAGTATTTT.

The J gene is TRBJ2-1, the V gene TRBV2, with D perhaps matching TRBD1 or TRBD2 (6 bases each). CDR3 length equals 15 residues. Trimming took off 7 bases at V and 5 bases at J, with 18 bases between the two ends. CDR1 and CDR2 from the germline V gene are SNHLY and FYNNEI. CDR3 coding DNA: TGTGCCAGCACCCCCCGGGGGCTAGGGAACAATGAGCAGTTCTTC. Its protein is CASTPRGLGNNEQFF.

This chain uses TRBV7-8 with TRBJ2-2; 9 bases match TRBD2. J was trimmed by 4 bases and V by 6 bases; bases with no gene match: 9. The CDR3 spans 16 residues. Germline loops: CDR1 SGHVS, CDR2 FQNEAQ. The DNA of the CDR3 is TGTGCCAGCAGGAGGCTAGCGGGACTCGCCACCGGGGAGCTGTTTTTT. It specifies CASRRLAGLATGELFF. Drawing the rest from reference TRBV7-8 and TRBJ2-2, the complete variable domain is GAGVSQSPRYKVAKRGQDVALRCDPISGHVSLFWYQQALGQGPEFLTYFQNEAQLDKSGLPSDRFFAERPEGSVSTLKIQRTQQEDSAVYLCASRRLAGLATGELFFGEGSRLTVL.

In its sample, this clonotype was seen a few times. The J gene is TRBJ2-5, the V gene TRBV11-2; D is possibly TRBD1 or TRBD2 (6 bases each). The germline V and J ends were trimmed by 5 bases and 5 bases, with 15 bases remaining between them. The CDR3 sequence is 14 residues long. Per the germline V gene, CDR1 is SGHAT and CDR2 is FQNNGV. The CDR3 spells CASSHGQGRETQYF. In nucleotides, the CDR3 is TGTGCCAGCAGCCACGGTCAGGGGAGGGAGACCCAGTACTTC.

V and J are TRBV7-9 and TRBJ2-7, with D maybe TRBD2 (6 bases). CDR3 length: 14 residues. V shed 6 bases and J shed 5 bases, with 17 bases lying between them. Germline-derived CDR1 and CDR2 are SEHNR and FQNEAQ (reference sequence). Here the CDR3 DNA reads TGTGCCAGCAGTCCCGTAGGGGAGGTCAACGAGCAGTACTTC. As protein: CASSPVGEVNEQYF.